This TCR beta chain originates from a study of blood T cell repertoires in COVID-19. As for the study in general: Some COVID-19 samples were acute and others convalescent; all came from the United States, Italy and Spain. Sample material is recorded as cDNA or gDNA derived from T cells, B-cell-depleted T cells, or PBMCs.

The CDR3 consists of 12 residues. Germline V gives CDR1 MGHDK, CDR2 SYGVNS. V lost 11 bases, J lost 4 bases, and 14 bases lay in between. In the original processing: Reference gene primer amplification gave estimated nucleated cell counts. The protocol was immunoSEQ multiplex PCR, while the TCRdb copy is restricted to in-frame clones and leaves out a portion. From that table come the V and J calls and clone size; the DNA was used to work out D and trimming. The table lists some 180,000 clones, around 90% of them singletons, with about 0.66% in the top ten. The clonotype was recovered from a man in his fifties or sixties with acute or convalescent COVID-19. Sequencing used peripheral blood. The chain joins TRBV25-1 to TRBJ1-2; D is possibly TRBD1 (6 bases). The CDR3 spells CAVGGGGYGYTF. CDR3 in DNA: TGTGCCGTAGGGGGGGGCGGCTATGGCTACACCTTC.